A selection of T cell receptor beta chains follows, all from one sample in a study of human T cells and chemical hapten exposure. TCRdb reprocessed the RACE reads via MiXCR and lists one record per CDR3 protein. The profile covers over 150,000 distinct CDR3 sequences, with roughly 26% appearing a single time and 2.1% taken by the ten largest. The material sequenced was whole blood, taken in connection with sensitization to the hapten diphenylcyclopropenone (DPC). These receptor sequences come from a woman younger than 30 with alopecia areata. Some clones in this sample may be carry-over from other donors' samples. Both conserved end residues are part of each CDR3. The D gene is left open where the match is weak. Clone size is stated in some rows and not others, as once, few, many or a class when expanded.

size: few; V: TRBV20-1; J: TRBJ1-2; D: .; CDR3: CSAIGYGYGYTF; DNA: TGCAGTGCTATCGGGTATGGCTATGGCTACACCTTC
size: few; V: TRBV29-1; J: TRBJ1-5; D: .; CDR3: CSVEDLRGQPQHF; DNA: TGCAGCGTTGAAGATCTTCGGGGTCAGCCCCAGCATTTT
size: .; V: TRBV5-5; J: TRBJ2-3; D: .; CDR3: CASSLTWDTQYF; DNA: TGTGCCAGCAGCTTGACTTGGGATACGCAGTATTTT
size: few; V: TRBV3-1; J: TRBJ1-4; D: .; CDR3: CASSQDAAVQKLFF; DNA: TGTGCCAGCAGCCAAGATGCAGCGGTCCAAAAACTGTTTTTT
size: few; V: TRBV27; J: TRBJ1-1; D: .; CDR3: CASSTSGIEAFF; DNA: TGTGCCAGCAGTACTTCAGGGATTGAAGCTTTCTTT
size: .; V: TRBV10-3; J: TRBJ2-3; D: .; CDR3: CAISESPQGRDTQYF; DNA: TGTGCCATCAGTGAGAGCCCTCAGGGGCGTGATACGCAGTATTTT
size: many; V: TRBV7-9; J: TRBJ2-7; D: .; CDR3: CASSLQGYEQYF; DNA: TGTGCCAGCAGCCTACAGGGTTACGAGCAGTACTTC
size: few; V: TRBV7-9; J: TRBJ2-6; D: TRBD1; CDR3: CASSSTTGQGTGANVLTF; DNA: TGTGCCAGCAGCTCCACTACGGGACAGGGAACTGGGGCCAACGTCCTGACTTTC
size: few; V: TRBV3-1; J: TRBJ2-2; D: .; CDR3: CASSRPLATTGELFF; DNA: TGTGCCAGCAGCAGGCCTCTAGCTACCACCGGGGAGCTGTTTTTT
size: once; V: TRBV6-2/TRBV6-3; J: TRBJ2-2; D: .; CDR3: CASSWRQHGELFF; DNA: TGTGCCAGCAGTTGGAGACAACACGGGGAGCTGTTTTTT
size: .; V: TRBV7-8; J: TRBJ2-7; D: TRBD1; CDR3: CASTWTGAEQYF; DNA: TGTGCCAGCACATGGACAGGCGCGGAGCAGTACTTC
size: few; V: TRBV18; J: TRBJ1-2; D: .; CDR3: CASSATGDYGYTF; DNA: TGTGCCAGCTCAGCTACAGGAGACTATGGCTACACCTTC
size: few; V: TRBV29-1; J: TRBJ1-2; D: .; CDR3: CSVERGGYGYTF; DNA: TGCAGCGTTGAGAGGGGAGGGTATGGCTACACCTTC
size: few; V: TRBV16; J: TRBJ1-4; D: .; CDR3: CASSQSGSTGEKLFF; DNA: TGTGCCAGCAGCCAATCAGGGTCTACGGGGGAAAAACTGTTTTTT
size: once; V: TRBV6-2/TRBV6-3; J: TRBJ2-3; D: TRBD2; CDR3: CASSITSGVPTDTQYF; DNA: TGTGCCAGCAGTATTACTAGCGGGGTGCCAACAGATACGCAGTATTTT
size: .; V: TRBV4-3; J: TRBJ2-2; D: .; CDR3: CASSPAGGGSGELFF; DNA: TGCGCCAGCAGCCCCGCTGGTGGGGGTTCCGGGGAGCTGTTTTTT
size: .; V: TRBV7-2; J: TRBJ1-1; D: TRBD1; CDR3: CASSSQQGVGTEAFF; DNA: TGTGCCAGCAGCTCCCAACAGGGGGTCGGGACTGAAGCTTTCTTT
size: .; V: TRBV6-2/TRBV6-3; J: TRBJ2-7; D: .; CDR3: CASSSHNRADYEQYF; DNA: TGTGCCAGCAGCTCCCATAACAGGGCTGACTACGAGCAGTACTTC
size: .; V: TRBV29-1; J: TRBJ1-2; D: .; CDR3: CSVESPGQHYGYTF; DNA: TGCAGCGTTGAATCCCCAGGACAGCACTATGGCTACACCTTC
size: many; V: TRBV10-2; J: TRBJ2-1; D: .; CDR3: CASSVVLSEQFF; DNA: TGCGCCAGCAGTGTGGTGCTGAGTGAGCAGTTCTTC
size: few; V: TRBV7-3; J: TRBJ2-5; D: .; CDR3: CASSPGVQETQYF; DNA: TGTGCCAGCAGCCCAGGGGTACAAGAGACCCAGTACTTC
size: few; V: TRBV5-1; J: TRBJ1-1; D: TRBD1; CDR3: CASSQTGSSTEAFF; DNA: TGCGCCAGCAGCCAGACAGGGTCGAGCACTGAAGCTTTCTTT
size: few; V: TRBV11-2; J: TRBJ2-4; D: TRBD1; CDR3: CASSLDLAGGSWNIQYF; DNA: TGTGCCAGCAGCTTAGATCTGGCAGGGGGATCGTGGAACATTCAGTACTTC
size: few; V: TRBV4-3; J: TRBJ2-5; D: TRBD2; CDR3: CASSQGLAEQETQYF; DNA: TGCGCCAGCAGCCAAGGACTAGCGGAACAAGAGACCCAGTACTTC
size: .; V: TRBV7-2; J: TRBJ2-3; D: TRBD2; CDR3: CASSFGEREGRADTQYF; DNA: TGTGCCAGCAGCTTTGGGGAGCGGGAGGGCCGGGCAGATACGCAGTATTTT
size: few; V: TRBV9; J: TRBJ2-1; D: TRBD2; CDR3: CASSKGLAGGPNYNEQFF; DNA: TGTGCCAGCAGCAAGGGACTAGCGGGAGGGCCGAACTACAATGAGCAGTTCTTC
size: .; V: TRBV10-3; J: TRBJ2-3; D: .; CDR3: CALLQRADTQYF; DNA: TGTGCCCTCCTCCAGAGGGCAGATACGCAGTATTTT